This record covers a single T cell receptor beta chain. Its antigen is unidentified. The sample belongs to a study of T cell responses to AZD1222 COVID-19 vaccine. Whole-study results and caveats: Regions 160-218 and 743-854 dominated among vaccine-associated CD4 TCRs spanning spike. Every sample of the repertoires postdated the peak T cell response. Clonal diversity may have been underestimated, and the donors were mostly white British, with more females than males. Reportedly, nearly half of unique spike TCRs recognized epitopes outside B.1.351/B.1.1.7 mutations.

The CDR3 spans 16 residues. Trimming took off 4 bases at V and 4 bases at J, with 17 bases between the two ends. Germline CDR1 and CDR2: SGHDN and FVKESK. Sequencing was performed with immunoSEQ multiplex PCR; in TCRdb, only in-frame clones are kept and a portion is missing. The sample lists about 200,000 clones, 85% to 95% occurring once. The material sequenced was peripheral blood, taken 28 days after the second dose of the MenACWY control vaccine. This chain joins TRBV14 and TRBJ1-3, with D possibly TRBD1 on 6 matching bases. This clonotype was sampled from an adult who received the MenACWY meningococcal vaccine as a control. CDR3 nucleotides: TGTGCCAGCAGCCTGGACAGCCTGAAGCCAGGAAACACCATATATTTT. This translates into CASSLDSLKPGNTIYF.